The clone carrying this T cell receptor beta chain appeared a few times. What it recognizes is unknown. The data are from a study of beta chain features in type 1 diabetes. The study's findings and limits: Fewer junction insertions and more nucleotide deletions appeared in type 1 diabetes patients.

Sequenced material consisted of expressed TCRB transcripts (all of the isolated RNA was reverse transcribed). The data were produced by immunoSEQ multiplex PCR, yet TCRdb's version contains in-frame clones alone and is incomplete. The data show 300,000 to 450,000 clones, less than 20% seen once. Germline CDR1 DFQATT, CDR2 SNEGSKA (reference sequence). This CDR3 comprises 10 residues. The receptor was derived from a young woman in good health. Sequenced sample: naive CD4+ T cells from blood. The chain combines TRBV20-1 with TRBJ2-5; no firm D call. DNA for the CDR3: TGCAGCGCGAATCGAGAGACCCAGTACTTC. Protein product: CSANRETQYF.